A single sample is the source of the 19 T cell receptor beta chains below, sequenced in a study of blood T cell repertoires in COVID-19. Using immunoSEQ multiplex PCR, the repertoire was profiled, and TCRdb retains in-frame clones only, with some absent. The table shows under 300,000 clones, with 80% to 90% occurring only once. What was sequenced was PBMCs or T cells enriched from blood (not recorded which). Every receptor here comes from a woman in her late teens or twenties who had recovered from COVID-19.

The rearrangement links TRBV10-2 to TRBJ1-5; TRBD1 might be the D (5 bases). This CDR3 has 14 residues. V lost 2 bases to trimming and J lost 0 bases, with 5 bases between them. Germline V lookup: CDR1 WSHSY, CDR2 SAAADI. The CDR3 DNA reads as TGCGCCAGCAGTGAGAGGGGTAGCAATCAGCCCCAGCATTTT. The encoded protein is CASSERGSNQPQHF.

The count of this clone is one. This rearrangement joins TRBV19 to TRBJ2-4; 9 bases are shared with TRBD2. The V and J ends lost 7 bases and 2 bases, in that order; junction bases with no gene match: 9. CDR3 length: 16 residues. Looked up from germline, CDR1 is LNHDA and CDR2 is SQIVND (reference sequence). The CDR3 sequence is CASNRAGGGTKNIQYF. The CDR3, as DNA: TGTGCCAGTAATCGAGCGGGGGGCGGGACCAAAAACATTCAGTACTTC. Variable domain in full (rest from reference TRBV19 and TRBJ2-4): DGGITQSPKYLFRKEGQNVTLSCEQNLNHDAMYWYRQDPGQGLRLIYYSQIVNDFQKGDIAEGYSVSREKKESFPLTVTSAQKNPTAFYLCASNRAGGGTKNIQYFGAGTRLSVL.

The gene calls are TRBV6-5 and TRBJ1-1, with 7 bases fitting TRBD1. Germline trimming cut 5 bases from V and 4 bases from J; bases unmatched to any gene: 7. CDR1 is MNHEY and CDR2 is SVGAGI in the germline V gene. The CDR3 is 14 amino acids. The CDR3 nucleotides are TGTGCCAGCAGTCGAACGACAGGGACCACTGAAGCTTTCTTT. Translated: CASSRTTGTTEAFF.

The DNA of the CDR3 is TGTGCCAGCAGTGAAGCTCTGACAGGGGGGTTTGGCGAGCAGTACTTC. This codes for CASSEALTGGFGEQYF. The chain employs TRBV2 and TRBJ2-7, with 9 bases lining up with TRBD1. The CDR3 runs to 16 residues. CDR1 and CDR2 (germline): SNHLY, FYNNEI. Trimming cost V 0 bases and J 6 bases; bases outside gene matches: 9.

The CDR3 spells CASSPDSGSYNEQFF. CDR3 DNA: TGTGCCAGCAGCCCAGACTCTGGCTCCTACAATGAGCAGTTCTTC. The chain combines TRBV5-4 with TRBJ2-1; D gene unclear. V lost 4 bases to trimming and J lost 0 bases, with 11 bases between them. Germline V lookup: CDR1 SGHNT, CDR2 YYREEE (reference sequence). This CDR3 is built from 15 residues.

The chain employs TRBV7-2 and TRBJ1-2; D uncertain. The CDR3 contains 13 residues. V was clipped by 7 bases and J by 4 bases, with 13 bases between them. Germline V lookup: CDR1 SGHTA, CDR2 FQGNSA. The CDR3 here is CASTIKRSYGYTF. The DNA of the CDR3 is TGTGCCAGCACCATTAAGAGGAGCTATGGCTACACCTTC.

This clone came up once. The chain employs TRBV5-1 and TRBJ2-3; 15 nucleotides line up with TRBD2. Germline-derived CDR1 and CDR2 are SGHRS and YFSETQ. V lost 4 bases to trimming and J lost 2 bases; unmatched junction nucleotides: 8. The CDR3 extends over 18 amino acids. The CDR3 DNA follows: TGCGCCAGCAGCCGGTACGGACTAGCGGGGGGGTACACAGATACGCAGTATTTT. Translation gives CASSRYGLAGGYTDTQYF.

The chain recombines TRBV6-1 with TRBJ1-4; TRBD1 agrees at 7 bases. Germline V gives CDR1 MNHNS, CDR2 SASEGT. With V trimmed by 2 bases and J by 8 bases, 11 bases remained unmatched. The CDR3 contains 16 residues. The CDR3 sequence is CASSESLGTDREKLFF. The CDR3 nucleotides are TGTGCCAGCAGTGAATCGTTGGGGACAGATAGGGAAAAACTGTTTTTT.

The chain combines TRBV5-1 with TRBJ2-5, with D perhaps TRBD2 (6 bases). V lost 1 base to trimming and J lost 2 bases, with 9 bases between them. Per germline, CDR1 SGHRS and CDR2 YFSETQ. The CDR3 is 14 amino acids. CDR3 sequence: CASSLLRGQETQYF. The CDR3 DNA sequence: TGCGCCAGCAGCTTGTTGCGGGGTCAAGAGACCCAGTACTTC. Combining the CDR3 with reference TRBV5-1 and TRBJ2-5 gives the whole variable domain KAGVTQTPRYLIKTRGQQVTLSCSPISGHRSVSWYQQTPGQGLQFLFEYFSETQRNKGNFPGRFSGRQFSNSRSEMNVSTLELGDSALYLCASSLLRGQETQYFGPGTRLLVL.

V usage is TRBV28 and J usage is TRBJ1-6, with D unclear. V lost 6 bases and J 10 bases, leaving 19 bases between the germline ends. Germline loops: CDR1 MDHEN, CDR2 SYDVKM. CDR3 length: 15 amino acids. The CDR3 spells CASSLGHAVGSPLHF. CDR3 bases: TGTGCCAGCAGCCTGGGTCACGCCGTCGGGTCACCCCTCCACTTT.

V gene TRBV9 combines with J gene TRBJ1-1; tentatively, D is TRBD1 (5 bases). Deletions cut 5 bases from V and 5 bases from J, with 13 bases between. This CDR3 has 13 residues. The germline CDR1 and CDR2 sequences are SGDLS and YYNGEE. CDR3 nucleotides: TGTGCCAGCAGGGTTCATGGGGGGACTGAAGCTTTCTTT. It codes for CASRVHGGTEAFF.

The chain combines TRBV28 with TRBJ1-2; D is perhaps TRBD1 (6 bases). Trimming left V 5 bases short and J 4 bases short, with 14 bases between. This CDR3 contains 14 residues. CDR1 MDHEN and CDR2 SYDVKM come from the germline V gene. In nucleotides, the CDR3 is TGTGCCAGCAGTACCGGGACACCTTTCTATGGCTACACCTTC. Protein: CASSTGTPFYGYTF.

The chain employs TRBV6-5 and TRBJ2-7; 10 nucleotides agree with TRBD1. The germline V gene has CDR1 MNHEY and CDR2 SVGAGI. V lost 6 bases to trimming and J lost 0 bases; unmatched junction nucleotides: 5. This CDR3 comprises 15 residues. The CDR3 loop is CASSRDRGLSYEQYF. The CDR3 coding sequence is TGTGCCAGCAGCCGAGACAGGGGGCTCTCCTACGAGCAGTACTTC.

CDR3 nucleotide sequence: TGTGCCAGTAGTACGGACATGGCAACTAATGAAAAACTGTTTTTT. This translates into CASSTDMATNEKLFF. The chain has TRBV19 and TRBJ1-4; TRBD1 is a possible D gene (5 bases). V gave up 4 bases and J gave up 0 bases, with 9 bases separating them. This CDR3 is built from 15 residues. Germline CDR1 LNHDA, CDR2 SQIVND (reference sequence).

The chain employs TRBV24-1 and TRBJ2-1; 11 bases fit TRBD2. The CDR3 is made up of 16 amino acids. V shed 5 bases, J shed 4 bases, and the junction held 6 bases outside the gene matches. Looked up from germline, CDR1 is KGHDR and CDR2 is SFDVKD. CDR3 sequence: CATSVASGGSYNEQFF. The CDR3 DNA is TGTGCCACCAGTGTGGCTAGCGGGGGGTCGTACAATGAGCAGTTCTTC.

This chain connects TRBV27 to TRBJ2-7, with D maybe TRBD1 (6 bases). Germline assignment: CDR1 MNHEY and CDR2 SMNVEV (reference sequence). V was trimmed by 5 bases and J by 0 bases, leaving 20 bases between them. The CDR3 extends over 17 amino acids. The CDR3 DNA sequence: TGTGCCAGCAGTCCATGGACAGTAGCTAAACCCTCCTACGAGCAGTACTTC. This encodes CASSPWTVAKPSYEQYF.

This clone showed up just a few times. In the same sample, other DNA sequences code for this CDR3. The CDR3, as DNA: TGCGCCAGCAGCTTACAGGGGAATAATTCACCCCTCCACTTT. Translated, it gives CASSLQGNNSPLHF. V and J are TRBV5-1 and TRBJ1-6; 7 bases line up with TRBD1. V lost 2 bases to trimming and J lost 5 bases; unmatched junction nucleotides: 1. The germline V gene encodes CDR1 SGHRS and CDR2 YFSETQ. The CDR3 length is 14 residues.

V gene TRBV10-3 combines with J gene TRBJ1-2, with TRBD1 as a possible D gene (6 bases). The V gene's germline CDR1 is ENHRY and CDR2 SYGVKD. The CDR3 loop spans 15 amino acids. V was shortened by 3 bases and J by 5 bases, with 16 bases between the two germline ends. CDR3 protein: CAISEPTGLVYGYTF. As DNA, the CDR3 is TGTGCCATCAGTGAACCCACAGGGTTAGTTTATGGCTACACCTTC.

This clone is a singleton in its sample. This chain links TRBV5-1 with TRBJ2-3; 7 bases line up with TRBD2. Germline-derived CDR1 and CDR2 are SGHRS and YFSETQ. CDR3 size: 13 residues. The trim removed 3 bases at V and 4 bases at J, leaving 2 bases unmatched. The CDR3 DNA is TGCGCCAGCAGCTGGGAGGGGCCAGATACGCAGTATTTT. Residues: CASSWEGPDTQYF.